The 25 T cell receptor beta chains in this list originate from one sample, sequenced in a study of blood T cell repertoires in COVID-19. Produced via immunoSEQ multiplex PCR; TCRdb's table is partial and in-frame only. The data contain about 260,000 clones, approximately 90% of them singletons. Sequenced: PBMCs or T cells enriched from blood (not recorded which). Source of these receptors: a man in his forties who had been exposed to COVID-19.

The V call is TRBV10-3, the J call TRBJ1-5, with D possibly TRBD1 on 5 matching bases. The CDR3 runs 14 residues. Germline CDR1 reads ENHRY; CDR2 reads SYGVKD. Trimming took off 7 bases at V and 4 bases at J, with 14 bases between the two ends. The CDR3 bases are TGTGCCATCAAAGGCGCGGGGGAAAATCAGCCCCAGCATTTT. This sequence encodes CAIKGAGENQPQHF.

The V and J genes are TRBV6-5 and TRBJ1-1, with 7 bases identical to TRBD1. Looked up from germline, CDR1 is MNHEY and CDR2 is SVGAGI. This CDR3 comprises 14 residues. V lost 7 bases and J lost 5; bases outside the gene matches: 10. Here the CDR3 reads CASTRQGIETEAFF. For the CDR3, the DNA is TGTGCCAGCACCCGACAGGGAATAGAAACTGAAGCTTTCTTT.

This chain joins TRBV15 and TRBJ1-3; 7 bases are shared with TRBD1. The length of the CDR3 is 12 residues. J was trimmed by 4 bases and V by 11 bases; bases with no gene match: 5. Germline CDR1 reads LNHNV; CDR2 reads YYDKDF (reference sequence). CDR3 DNA: TGTGCCCCGACACAGGGGGGAAACACCATATATTTT. Residues: CAPTQGGNTIYF.

CDR3 sequence: CASSPSGPYEQYF. CDR3 DNA sequence: TGCGCCAGCAGCCCCTCTGGGCCCTACGAGCAGTACTTC. This chain uses TRBV5-1 with TRBJ2-7, with D unresolved. Germline V gene data show CDR1 as SGHRS and CDR2 as YFSETQ. V dropped 4 bases and J dropped 2 bases, with 10 bases sitting between them. There are 13 residues in the CDR3.

The CDR3 sequence is CATTSDRGNIDTQYF. CDR3 coding DNA: TGTGCCACCACTTCCGACAGGGGTAATATAGATACGCAGTATTTT. V is TRBV6-5 and J is TRBJ2-3, with 8 positions matching TRBD1. The length of the CDR3 is 15 residues. The J segment lost 5 bases and the V segment lost 10 bases, leaving 14 bases of the junction unmatched. CDR1 and CDR2 from the germline V gene are MNHEY and SVGAGI.

This chain joins TRBV9 and TRBJ1-4, with 10 bases identical to TRBD1. Unmatched junction bases numbered 5, after V lost 4 bases and J lost 8 bases. There are 14 residues in the CDR3. Germline CDR1 reads SGDLS; CDR2 reads YYNGEE. DNA for the CDR3: TGTGCCAGCAGCCGAGACAGGGGGCGAGAAAAACTGTTTTTT. Translating gives CASSRDRGREKLFF.

The V and J genes are TRBV27 and TRBJ1-2; 8 bases fit TRBD1. The CDR3 is 11 amino acids. Germline CDR1 reads MNHEY; CDR2 reads SMNVEV (reference sequence). The junction had 0 bases not matched to a gene; V was cut back by 6 bases and J by 6 bases. The CDR3 region is CASRTGDGYTF. The CDR3, as DNA: TGTGCCAGCAGGACAGGGGATGGCTACACCTTC.

V usage is TRBV21-1 and J usage is TRBJ2-3; the D call in the table, TRBD2, was not verified against the DNA. TRBV21-1 is noted as a pseudogene. The CDR3 covers 18 residues. The CDR3 here is CASSICPRGARSTDTQYF. The CDR3 bases are TGTGCCAGCAGCATATGTCCTCGGGGGGCGCGGAGCACAGATACGCAGTATTTT.

This sequence joins TRBV18 and TRBJ2-3; possibly TRBD1 for D (5 bases). CDR3 size: 17 residues. The germline CDR1 and CDR2 sequences are KGHSH and LQKENI. Trimming took 1 base from V and 2 from J, leaving 16 bases between them. The CDR3: CASSPQSEGAHTDTQYF. CDR3 sequence (DNA): TGTGCCAGCTCACCACAGTCGGAAGGGGCTCACACAGATACGCAGTATTTT.

This clone was recorded only once. The J gene is TRBJ1-1, the V gene TRBV28; D is perhaps TRBD1 (5 bases). Per the germline V gene, CDR1 is MDHEN and CDR2 is SYDVKM. Trimming cost V 6 bases and J 3 bases, with 17 bases left between them. This CDR3 comprises 15 residues. CDR3 loop: CASSPTWGRDTEAFF. CDR3 sequence (DNA): TGTGCCAGCAGCCCTACCTGGGGCAGGGACACTGAAGCTTTCTTT.

V is TRBV6-5 and J is TRBJ2-5, with 13 bases aligning to TRBD2. V lost 6 bases to trimming and J lost 4 bases; unmatched junction nucleotides: 5. Germline CDR1 is MNHEY and CDR2 is SVGAGI. The CDR3 runs 15 residues. In DNA form, the CDR3 reads TGTGCCAGCAGGCGGACTAGCGGGAGCATAGAGACCCAGTACTTC. Translating it yields CASRRTSGSIETQYF.

The J gene is TRBJ1-2, the V gene TRBV3-1 (or the pseudogene TRBV3-2); D might be TRBD1 (5 bases). The CDR3 sequence is 13 residues long. Between the trimmed V and J ends, which lost 10 bases and 6 bases, there was a span of 18 bases. CDR1 is LGHDT, CDR2 YNNKEL, per germline (reference sequence). The DNA for the CDR3 is TGTGCCACCCGACAGTTTCCTTCGAATGGCTACACCTTC. Amino acid sequence: CATRQFPSNGYTF.

The chain has TRBV19 and TRBJ2-5; TRBD2 is a possible D gene (6 bases). The CDR3 covers 14 residues. The V end lost 6 bases, the J end lost 1 base, and 12 bases lay between the germline ends. The germline V gene has CDR1 LNHDA and CDR2 SQIVND (reference sequence). CDR3 DNA: TGTGCCAGTAGGGTCGTGGAGGGCCAAGAGACCCAGTACTTC. Encoded protein: CASRVVEGQETQYF. The variable domain in full, completed from reference TRBV19 and TRBJ2-5, reads DGGITQSPKYLFRKEGQNVTLSCEQNLNHDAMYWYRQDPGQGLRLIYYSQIVNDFQKGDIAEGYSVSREKKESFPLTVTSAQKNPTAFYLCASRVVEGQETQYFGPGTRLLVL.

CDR3: CASRILGGAEQYF. DNA for the CDR3: TGTGCCAGCAGAATACTAGGAGGGGCCGAGCAGTACTTC. The genes are TRBV11-2 and TRBJ2-7, with TRBD2 as a possible D gene (6 bases). The CDR3 loop spans 13 amino acids. CDR1 and CDR2 from the germline V gene are SGHAT and FQNNGV. Trimming removed 6 bases at V and 6 bases at J, with 15 bases between. Full variable domain (missing parts from reference TRBV11-2 and TRBJ2-7): EAGVAQSPRYKIIEKRQSVAFWCNPISGHATLYWYQQILGQGPKLLIQFQNNGVVDDSQLPKDRFSAERLKGVDSTLKIQPAKLEDSAVYLCASRILGGAEQYFGPGTRLTVT.

The rearrangement uses TRBV6-5 and TRBJ2-5; 8 bases fit TRBD2. The CDR3 consists of 15 residues. Germline V gene sequence: CDR1 MNHEY, CDR2 SVGAGI. V gave up 5 bases and J gave up 3 bases; unmatched junction bases: 8. The CDR3 DNA sequence: TGTGCCAGCAGTCATAGCGGGGCTCGAGAAGAGACCCAGTACTTC. Amino acids: CASSHSGAREETQYF.

The chain uses TRBV7-8 and TRBJ2-5; D remains unclear. The CDR3 covers 16 residues. V dropped 0 bases and J dropped 2 bases, with 13 bases sitting between them. Germline V gene lookup returns CDR1 SGHVS and CDR2 FQNEAQ. CDR3: CASSLAIYSRQETQYF. Here the CDR3 DNA reads TGTGCCAGCAGCTTAGCGATCTACTCCCGGCAAGAGACCCAGTACTTC.

This clone was detected once. CDR3: CAISSPQGVGEQYF. CDR3 sequence (DNA): TGTGCCATCAGTTCTCCCCAGGGCGTCGGCGAGCAGTACTTC. The V and J genes are TRBV10-3 and TRBJ2-7, with D perhaps TRBD1 (5 bases). The V gene's germline CDR1 is ENHRY and CDR2 SYGVKD. Trimming shortened V by 5 bases and J by 6 bases, and 17 bases separated the two germline ends. CDR3 length equals 14 residues.

CDR3 DNA: TGTGCCTGGAGTGTTGGGGACAGGGTCCAAGAGACCCAGTACTTC. Its translation is CAWSVGDRVQETQYF. The chain employs TRBV30 and TRBJ2-5; 9 positions agree with TRBD1. The CDR3 is 15 residues long. After removal of 0 bases from V and 1 base from J, the junction contained 3 bases not matched to a gene. Germline V lookup: CDR1 GTSNPN, CDR2 SVGIG (reference sequence).

CDR3 nucleotides: TGTGCCAGCAGCGTCCAGGGCGGCTTCCTCTCAACTAATGAAAAACTGTTTTTT. It translates to CASSVQGGFLSTNEKLFF. The genes are TRBV25-1 and TRBJ1-4; tentative D call: TRBD1 (5 bases). Trimming removed 6 bases at V and 0 bases at J, with 20 bases between. The CDR3 runs 18 residues. Germline V gene sequence: CDR1 MGHDK, CDR2 SYGVNS.

The chain joins TRBV11-2 to TRBJ2-2; D may be TRBD1 (5 bases). The V gene lost 4 bases and the J gene lost 7 bases, with 13 bases spanning the gap. This CDR3 is 14 amino acids long. Germline CDR1 SGHAT, CDR2 FQNNGV. The CDR3 spells CASSSYWGGGELFF. DNA for the CDR3: TGTGCCAGCAGCTCATATTGGGGCGGCGGGGAGCTGTTTTTT.

This sequence joins TRBV29-1 and TRBJ2-1; 16 nucleotides agree with TRBD2. CDR3 size: 15 residues. V gave up 7 bases and J gave up 2 bases; unmatched junction bases: 2. The V gene's germline CDR1 is SQVTM and CDR2 ANQGSEA. In DNA form, the CDR3 reads TGCAGCGGGGGACTAGCGGGAGGGGCCTACAATGAGCAGTTCTTC. It codes for CSGGLAGGAYNEQFF.

This clone appeared a single time. The genes are TRBV2 and TRBJ2-2, with D perhaps matching TRBD1 (6 bases). The CDR3 totals 15 residues. Germline V gene sequence: CDR1 SNHLY, CDR2 FYNNEI. With 3 bases removed from V and 0 bases from J, the gap between germline ends came to 8 bases. The CDR3 region has the DNA TGTGCCAGCAGTGACGACAGGACGAACACCGGGGAGCTGTTTTTT. Its protein is CASSDDRTNTGELFF.

The J gene is TRBJ1-2, the V gene TRBV6-5; 7 nucleotides align to TRBD1. This CDR3 is built from 15 residues. Germline assignment: CDR1 MNHEY and CDR2 SVGAGI. V lost 2 bases to trimming and J lost 2 bases; unmatched junction nucleotides: 5. This chain's CDR3 is CASSYTTGVNYGYTF. Here the CDR3 DNA reads TGTGCCAGCAGTTACACTACAGGGGTAAACTATGGCTACACCTTC.

This chain connects TRBV24-1 to TRBJ2-1; D is unclear. Trimming left V 1 base short and J 0 bases short, with 9 bases between. The CDR3 length is 16 residues. CDR1 and CDR2 from the germline V gene are KGHDR and SFDVKD. The CDR3 bases are TGTGCCACCAGTGATTTTCAGGCGAGCTCCTACAATGAGCAGTTCTTC. Residues: CATSDFQASSYNEQFF.

The chain has TRBV7-6 and TRBJ2-5; possibly TRBD1 for D (7 bases). The V end was cut by 4 bases, the J end by 2 bases, with 17 bases between. This CDR3 is 16 amino acids long. Germline CDR1 SGHVS, CDR2 FNYEAQ. In nucleotides, the CDR3 is TGTGCCAGCAGCTCCGGAGGGGGCAGAACTCAAGAGACCCAGTACTTC. Protein: CASSSGGGRTQETQYF.